Below, one TCR beta chain is given with its context. These data are taken from a study of blood T cell repertoires in COVID-19. Study-wide background: COVID-19 samples, acute and convalescent, were from the United States, Italy and Spain.

The length of the CDR3 is 16 residues. CDR1 and CDR2 (germline): KGHSH, LQKENI. Trimming cost V 3 bases and J 5 bases; bases outside gene matches: 7. In the authors' methods: Reference gene primer amplification in the assay estimated nucleated cell counts. Only in-frame clones appear in the TCRdb table, and some are missing; sequencing was by immunoSEQ multiplex PCR. Clone size and the V and J calls come from that table; the DNA yielded D and trimming. The table records tens of thousands of clones, 84% of them present only once. Sequencing was carried out using peripheral blood. The chain joins TRBV18 to TRBJ2-1; 10 bases agree with TRBD2. This clonotype was sampled from an older woman with acute or convalescent COVID-19. This CDR3 is CASSPTRLAGDNEQFF. The CDR3 DNA reads as TGTGCCAGCTCACCTACCAGACTAGCGGGCGACAATGAGCAGTTCTTC.